A single sample is the source of the 20 T cell receptor beta chains below, sequenced in a study of blood T cell repertoires in COVID-19. Clones were sequenced by immunoSEQ multiplex PCR, and TCRdb holds only the in-frame ones, with some missing. The table lists approximately 250,000 clones, approximately 90% of them singletons. Sample: PBMCs or T cells enriched from blood (not recorded which). The receptors derive from a woman aged 60-75 years in a cohort exposed to, infected with or recovered from COVID-19 (not recorded which).

This rearrangement joins TRBV20-1 to TRBJ2-4; D is uncertain. The germline V gene has CDR1 DFQATT and CDR2 SNEGSKA (reference sequence). V gave up 3 bases and J gave up 6 bases, with 6 bases separating them. This CDR3 contains 11 residues. The chain's CDR3 is CSASSGNIQYF. The DNA for the CDR3 is TGCAGTGCTAGTTCCGGAAACATTCAGTACTTC.

The V call is TRBV19, the J call TRBJ2-2; D possibly corresponds to TRBD1 (6 bases). Trimming took off 5 bases at V and 6 bases at J, with 28 bases between the two ends. The CDR3 runs to 19 residues. From germline, CDR1 is LNHDA and CDR2 SQIVND (reference sequence). The CDR3 region is CASSPVLGAPSNAPGELFF. CDR3 coding DNA: TGTGCCAGTAGTCCCGTCCTGGGGGCCCCTTCTAACGCCCCCGGGGAGCTGTTTTTT.

The V call is TRBV11-2, the J call TRBJ2-7, with D possibly TRBD2 on 5 matching bases. V was shortened by 2 bases and J by 0 bases, with 11 bases between the two germline ends. The CDR3 is 15 amino acids. Germline V gene sequence: CDR1 SGHAT, CDR2 FQNNGV. The CDR3 bases are TGTGCCAGCAGCTTACGGGGTTTGGGCTCCTACGAGCAGTACTTC. Amino acid sequence: CASSLRGLGSYEQYF.

The chain uses TRBV2 and TRBJ2-7; 10 nucleotides agree with TRBD2. The junction had 21 bases not matched to a gene; V was cut back by 6 bases and J by 7 bases. In germline, CDR1 is SNHLY, CDR2 FYNNEI. The CDR3 is 18 amino acids. CDR3 coding DNA: TGTGCCAGCAGCCTCAGGGCTAGCGGGAGTATCGTGACGGAGGAGCAGTACTTC. Residues: CASSLRASGSIVTEEQYF.

In the case of this clone: A read error may account for a junction end that differs from germline. V and J are TRBV24-1 and TRBJ2-7, with D possibly TRBD2 on 6 matching bases. This CDR3 spans 13 amino acids. The germline CDR1 and CDR2 sequences are KGHDR and SFDVKD. CDR3 DNA sequence: TGTGCCACCAGTGAAACTAGCTCCCACGAGCAGTACTTC. The encoded protein is CATSETSSHEQYF.

The chain is built from TRBV4-1 and TRBJ2-5; D might be TRBD2 (6 bases). Germline V lookup: CDR1 MGHRA, CDR2 YSYEKL. The CDR3 is 14 amino acids. V was clipped by 3 bases and J by 3 bases, with 11 bases between them. The CDR3 region has the DNA TGCGCCAGCAGCCAGGACCGGGGGAAAGAGACCCAGTACTTC. Translating gives CASSQDRGKETQYF.

The V gene is TRBV6-5, the J gene TRBJ1-2; D not resolved. V was cut by 0 bases and J by 0 bases, with 11 bases left in between. The CDR3 has 16 residues. The germline CDR1 and CDR2 sequences are MNHEY and SVGAGI. As DNA, the CDR3 is TGTGCCAGCAGTTACTCGCTTGGCAAAACTAACTATGGCTACACCTTC. Translation gives CASSYSLGKTNYGYTF.

The chain combines TRBV9 with TRBJ2-5, with 9 bases fitting TRBD1. This CDR3 spans 18 amino acids. Germline CDR1 is SGDLS and CDR2 is YYNGEE. Trimming cost V 4 bases and J 4 bases; bases outside gene matches: 17. Here the CDR3 reads CASSLASAPPTGGETQYF. CDR3 bases: TGTGCCAGCAGCCTCGCGTCGGCCCCACCGACAGGGGGAGAGACCCAGTACTTC. Using reference TRBV9 and TRBJ2-5 for the parts outside the CDR3, the full variable domain is DSGVTQTPKHLITATGQRVTLRCSPRSGDLSVYWYQQSLDQGLQFLIQYYNGEERAKGNILERFSAQQFPDLHSELNLSSLELGDSALYFCASSLASAPPTGGETQYFGPGTRLLVL.

The rearrangement joins TRBV7-2 to TRBJ2-7; the match to TRBD2 covers 8 bases. The CDR3 runs to 15 residues. V lost 1 base to trimming and J lost 2 bases; unmatched junction nucleotides: 4. Germline CDR1 SGHTA, CDR2 FQGNSA. Here the CDR3 DNA reads TGTGCCAGCAGCTTAGAACTAGCGGAAACCTACGAGCAGTACTTC. It yields the protein CASSLELAETYEQYF. The whole variable domain, remainder taken from reference TRBV7-2 and TRBJ2-7, is GAGVSQSPSNKVTEKGKDVELRCDPISGHTALYWYRQSLGQGLEFLIYFQGNSAPDKSGLPSDRFSAERTGGSVSTLTIQRTQQEDSAVYLCASSLELAETYEQYFGPGTRLTVT.

The V gene is TRBV6-5, the J gene TRBJ2-3; TRBD2 aligns across 11 bases. V trimming: 4 bases; J trimming: 1 base; junction bases outside the gene matches: 4. The CDR3 has 16 amino acids. Germline-derived CDR1 and CDR2 are MNHEY and SVGAGI. CDR3 protein: CASSSTGLAGTDTQYF. The CDR3 DNA reads TGTGCCAGCAGTTCTACGGGACTAGCGGGCACAGATACGCAGTATTTT.

This chain links TRBV3-1 (or the pseudogene TRBV3-2) with TRBJ2-7; D possibly corresponds to TRBD1 (7 bases). Per the germline V gene, CDR1 is LGHDT and CDR2 is YNNKEL (reference sequence). V gave up 4 bases and J gave up 6 bases, with 16 bases separating them. CDR3 length equals 14 residues. CDR3 sequence (DNA): TGTGCCAGCAGCCCAGAGGCAGGGGGAGGCGAGCAGTACTTC. This encodes CASSPEAGGGEQYF.

The chain has TRBV29-1 and TRBJ1-1; D uncertain. Trimming stripped 2 bases from V and 5 bases from J, with 12 bases between. Germline assignment: CDR1 SQVTM and CDR2 ANQGSEA. This CDR3 is built from 13 residues. CDR3 sequence: CSVEPNLRTEAFF. The CDR3 nucleotides are TGCAGCGTTGAACCAAATTTGAGGACTGAAGCTTTCTTT.

The gene calls are TRBV6-5 and TRBJ1-4; 7 nucleotides line up with TRBD1. With 9 bases clipped from V and 10 bases from J, the junction kept 14 bases outside the gene matches. The CDR3 runs to 14 residues. Germline CDR1 is MNHEY and CDR2 is SVGAGI. The CDR3: CASSPGPDRVKLFF. CDR3 coding DNA: TGTGCCAGTAGTCCCGGCCCCGACAGGGTAAAACTGTTTTTT.

The chain is built from TRBV30 and TRBJ2-3; 14 nucleotides line up with TRBD2. The CDR3 length is 17 residues. In germline, CDR1 is GTSNPN, CDR2 SVGIG (reference sequence). V trimming: 3 bases; J trimming: 5 bases; junction bases outside the gene matches: 10. The CDR3 region has the DNA TGTGCCTGGAGCCAAACCCGGACTAGCGGGAGGATAGATACGCAGTATTTT. Protein sequence: CAWSQTRTSGRIDTQYF.

The rearrangement joins TRBV4-2 to TRBJ2-1, with TRBD2 matching 12 bases. Germline trimming cut 4 bases from V and 8 bases from J; bases unmatched to any gene: 6. In germline, CDR1 is LGHNA, CDR2 YNFKEQ. The CDR3 is made up of 15 amino acids. The CDR3 here is CASSRASGGGDEQFF. CDR3 sequence (DNA): TGTGCCAGCAGCCGAGCTAGCGGGGGGGGCGATGAGCAGTTCTTC.

V is TRBV3-1 (or the pseudogene TRBV3-2) and J is TRBJ2-3; possible D gene TRBD2, 5 bases. The CDR3 sequence is 14 residues long. V lost 1 base and J 1 base, leaving 6 bases between the germline ends. The germline CDR1 and CDR2 sequences are LGHDT and YNNKEL (reference sequence). CDR3: CASSQGTGTDTQYF. The CDR3 bases are TGTGCCAGCAGCCAAGGGACTGGCACAGATACGCAGTATTTT.

The V call is TRBV2, the J call TRBJ2-5; D perhaps matches TRBD1 (11 bases). The germline CDR1 and CDR2 sequences are SNHLY and FYNNEI. V lost 6 bases, J lost 5 bases, and 40 bases lay in between. The CDR3 is 22 amino acids. The DNA of the CDR3 is TGTGCCAGCAGCGCGGGACAGGGGGATCGGAGACTAGCGGGCGGAGGGATGGAGACCCAGTACTTC. This codes for CASSAGQGDRRLAGGGMETQYF.

This clone has a single count. This chain connects TRBV10-1 to TRBJ2-2; 7 nucleotides line up with TRBD2. Germline V gives CDR1 WNHNN, CDR2 SYGVQD (reference sequence). This CDR3 region has 13 residues. Germline trimming cut 6 bases from V and 6 bases from J; bases unmatched to any gene: 4. CDR3 protein: CASSSLAPGELFF. The CDR3 DNA reads TGCGCCAGCAGCTCACTAGCGCCCGGGGAGCTGTTTTTT.

The chain is built from TRBV5-1 and TRBJ2-2; D possibly corresponds to TRBD2 (5 bases). Germline loops: CDR1 SGHRS, CDR2 YFSETQ. The length of the CDR3 is 11 residues. Trimming took 7 bases from V and 7 from J, leaving 8 bases between them. The CDR3 DNA sequence: TGCGCCAGCTTGGGAGTCGGGGAGCTGTTTTTT. As protein: CASLGVGELFF.

The CDR3 DNA reads TGCGCCAGCAGCCAAGATTCCGGCGGGAGCTCCTACGAGCAGTACTTC. Its translation is CASSQDSGGSSYEQYF. This chain connects TRBV4-3 to TRBJ2-7; TRBD2 agrees at 7 bases. CDR3 length equals 16 residues. Germline V lookup: CDR1 LGHNA, CDR2 YSLEER. V was pared by 0 bases and J by 0 bases, with 5 bases of the junction left unmatched.